The text below deals with one TCR beta chain. Trimming removed 2 bases at V and 6 bases at J, with 13 bases between. This CDR3 comprises 14 residues. Germline CDR1 is SGHTA and CDR2 is FQGNSA. The record originates from a study of CD8 T cells in Susac syndrome. Study in general: Among the Susac syndrome patients who underwent sequencing, roughly six had clinically active disease, while fewer than ten of them were in remission.

cDNA came from approximately 0.5 to 1 ug RNA primed by random hexamers. An immunoSEQ multiplex PCR amplified TCR beta CDR3 over 54 Vbeta and 13 Jbeta. TCRdb passed the immunoSEQ multiplex PCR reads through MiXCR, listing each CDR3 protein once. The table includes about 190,000 distinct CDR3 sequences, around 95% detected once. The sequenced sample was CD8+ T cells from PBMCs. The rearrangement links TRBV7-2 to TRBJ1-2; D unresolved. This receptor was identified in a human donor with Susac syndrome. CDR3 in DNA: TGTGCCAGCAGCTTACTCCAGACTGATAATGGCTACACCTTC. Translation: CASSLLQTDNGYTF. Combining the CDR3 with reference TRBV7-2 and TRBJ1-2 gives the whole variable domain GAGVSQSPSNKVTEKGKDVELRCDPISGHTALYWYRQSLGQGLEFLIYFQGNSAPDKSGLPSDRFSAERTGGSVSTLTIQRTQQEDSAVYLCASSLLQTDNGYTFGSGTRLTVV.